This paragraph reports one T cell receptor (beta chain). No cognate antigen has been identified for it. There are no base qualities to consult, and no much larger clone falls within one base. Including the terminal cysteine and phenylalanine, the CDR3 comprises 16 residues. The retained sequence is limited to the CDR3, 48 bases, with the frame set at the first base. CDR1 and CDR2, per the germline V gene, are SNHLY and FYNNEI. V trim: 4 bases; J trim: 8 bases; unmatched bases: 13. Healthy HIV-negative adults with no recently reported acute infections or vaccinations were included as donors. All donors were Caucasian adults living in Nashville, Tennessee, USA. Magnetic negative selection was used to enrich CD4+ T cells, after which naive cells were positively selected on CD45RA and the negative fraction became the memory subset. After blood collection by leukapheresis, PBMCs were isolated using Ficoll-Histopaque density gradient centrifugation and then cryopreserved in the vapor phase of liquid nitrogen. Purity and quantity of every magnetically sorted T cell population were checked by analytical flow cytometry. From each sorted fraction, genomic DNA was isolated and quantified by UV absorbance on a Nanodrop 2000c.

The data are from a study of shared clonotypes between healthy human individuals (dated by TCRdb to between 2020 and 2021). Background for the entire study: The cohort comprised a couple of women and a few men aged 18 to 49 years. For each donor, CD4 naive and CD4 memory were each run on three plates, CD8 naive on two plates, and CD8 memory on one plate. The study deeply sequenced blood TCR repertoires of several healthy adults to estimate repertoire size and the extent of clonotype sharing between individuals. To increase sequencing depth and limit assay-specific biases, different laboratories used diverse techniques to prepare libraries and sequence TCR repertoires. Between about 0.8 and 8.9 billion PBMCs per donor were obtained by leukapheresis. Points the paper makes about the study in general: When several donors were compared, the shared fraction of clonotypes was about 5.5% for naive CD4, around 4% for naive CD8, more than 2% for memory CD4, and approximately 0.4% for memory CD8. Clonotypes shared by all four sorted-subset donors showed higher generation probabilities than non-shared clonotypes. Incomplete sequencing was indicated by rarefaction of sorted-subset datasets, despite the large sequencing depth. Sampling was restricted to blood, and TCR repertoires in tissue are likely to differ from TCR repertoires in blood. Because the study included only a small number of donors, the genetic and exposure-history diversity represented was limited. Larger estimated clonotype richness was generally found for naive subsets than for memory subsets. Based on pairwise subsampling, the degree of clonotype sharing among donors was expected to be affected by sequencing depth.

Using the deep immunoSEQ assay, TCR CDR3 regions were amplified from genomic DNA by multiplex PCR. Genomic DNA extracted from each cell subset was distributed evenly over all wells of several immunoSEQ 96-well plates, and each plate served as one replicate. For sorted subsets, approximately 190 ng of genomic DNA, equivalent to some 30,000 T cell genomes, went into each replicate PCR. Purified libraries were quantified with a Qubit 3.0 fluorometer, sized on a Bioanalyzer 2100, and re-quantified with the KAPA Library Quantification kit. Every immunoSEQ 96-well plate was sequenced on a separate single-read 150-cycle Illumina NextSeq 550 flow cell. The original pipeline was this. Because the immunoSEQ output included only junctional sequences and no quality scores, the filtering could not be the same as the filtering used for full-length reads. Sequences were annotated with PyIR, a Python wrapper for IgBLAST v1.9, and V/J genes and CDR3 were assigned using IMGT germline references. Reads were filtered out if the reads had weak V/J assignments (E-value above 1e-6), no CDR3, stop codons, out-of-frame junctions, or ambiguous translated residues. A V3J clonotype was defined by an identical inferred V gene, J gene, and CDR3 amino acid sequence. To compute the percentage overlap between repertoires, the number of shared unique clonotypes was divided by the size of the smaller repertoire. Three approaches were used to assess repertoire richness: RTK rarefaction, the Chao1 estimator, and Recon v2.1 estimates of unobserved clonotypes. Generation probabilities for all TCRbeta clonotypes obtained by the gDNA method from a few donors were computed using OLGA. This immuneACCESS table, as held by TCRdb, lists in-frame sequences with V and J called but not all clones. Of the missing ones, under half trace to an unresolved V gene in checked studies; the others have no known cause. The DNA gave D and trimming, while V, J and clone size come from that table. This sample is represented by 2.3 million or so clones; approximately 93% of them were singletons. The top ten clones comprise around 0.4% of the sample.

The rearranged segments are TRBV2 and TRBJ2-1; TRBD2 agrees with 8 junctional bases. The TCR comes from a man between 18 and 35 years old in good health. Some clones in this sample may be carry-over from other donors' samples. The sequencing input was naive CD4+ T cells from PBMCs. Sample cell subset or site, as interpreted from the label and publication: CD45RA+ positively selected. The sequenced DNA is TGTGCCAGCAGTGGAAGGGCGGGAGGCCCCCTCGATGAGCAGTTCTTC. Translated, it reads CASSGRAGGPLDEQFF.